The 5 T cell receptor beta chains presented below share a single source sample, sequenced in a study of T cells expressing NK-cell markers. Each CDR3 protein gets one entry in TCRdb, which reprocessed the 5' RACE reads and gives no DNA. The sample holds 200,000 to 300,000 distinct CDR3 sequences. Sequenced material: blood T cells: a sorted CD56 or NKG2C T cell subset, CD4+ or CD8+ T cells, or bulk PBMC T cells (not recorded which). These receptor sequences come from a man aged 18-30 years in good health.

CDR3 sequence reads: CASSQTRDKQFF. The J gene is TRBJ2-1, the V gene TRBV6-6; as DNA is missing, the TRBD2 call by TCRdb cannot be tested. From germline, CDR1 is MNHNY and CDR2 SVGAGI (reference sequence). The CDR3 consists of 12 residues.

This chain's CDR3 is CASSPPGGGNEQFF. The chain combines TRBV5-6 with TRBJ2-1; TCRdb reports TRBD1, a call that lacks DNA to check it against. This CDR3 has 14 residues. Germline values: CDR1 SGHDT, CDR2 YYEEEE.

The chain recombines TRBV7-8 with TRBJ2-5; no DNA is available, so the TRBD2 call from TCRdb remains unchecked. Germline CDR1 SGHVS, CDR2 FQNEAQ. The CDR3 is made up of 15 amino acids. The CDR3 loop is CASSTRGLAQETQYF.

V usage is TRBV19 and J usage is TRBJ1-4; TCRdb's D call, TRBD1, is unchecked because there is no DNA. The CDR3 is 14 residues long. Germline V CDR1 and CDR2: LNHDA, SQIVND (reference sequence). CDR3 residues: CASSSRRRDEKLFF.

This chain links TRBV12-3 or TRBV12-4 with TRBJ1-1. The CDR3 runs to 12 residues. The CDR3 protein is CASSLAGIEAFF.